This TCR beta chain was obtained from a study of early T cells in non-severe SARS-CoV-2 infection. Turning to the study itself: Sequencing used unsorted whole-blood bulk RNA, so chains lack pairing.

Study-level findings and limits: Matches to VDJdb favored anti-spike CD8 responses and missed private and CD4 specificities.

Researchers attached unique molecular identifiers to individual cDNA molecules. TCRdb re-called the 5' RACE reads with MiXCR, one entry per CDR3 protein. This table has about 34,000 distinct CDR3 sequences, 5.5% to 7.5% appearing once. This CDR3 is 15 amino acids long. Germline trimming cut 2 bases from V and 5 bases from J; bases unmatched to any gene: 4. Germline loops: CDR1 MNHNS, CDR2 SASEGT. This clonotype came up many times. The target antigen is unknown. Sequencing used whole blood. The clonotype comes from an adult who was a healthcare worker with PCR-confirmed SARS-CoV-2 infection or an uninfected control (not recorded which). The chain combines TRBV6-1 with TRBJ2-2; 8 bases line up with TRBD2. DNA for the CDR3: TGTGCCAGCAGTGAAAGGCTAGCGGGTACCGGGGAGCTGTTTTTT. Protein: CASSERLAGTGELFF.